This TCR beta chain derives from a study of blood T cells in healthy people across ages. This clonotype has a handful of counts. CDR1 DFQATT and CDR2 SNEGSKA come from the germline V gene (reference sequence). This CDR3 contains 15 residues. Next came a second PCR, run for about 6 to 12 cycles, which used a sample-barcoded 5' primer along with a J-beta primer mix. Using its own MiXCR run on the 5' RACE reads, TCRdb lists one record per CDR3 protein. Of roughly 1.5 million distinct CDR3 sequences in the sample, less than 45% were seen once. The specimen was blood. The gene calls are TRBV20-1 and TRBJ2-1; D is possibly TRBD2 (5 bases). The DNA end is more similar to TRBJ2-7, so the J call may be wrong. The clonotype comes from a woman in her late teens or twenties in good health. The CDR3 DNA sequence: TGCAGTGCTAGAGATCTAGCTAGGTCCTACAATGAGCAGTACTTC. This encodes CSARDLARSYNEQYF.